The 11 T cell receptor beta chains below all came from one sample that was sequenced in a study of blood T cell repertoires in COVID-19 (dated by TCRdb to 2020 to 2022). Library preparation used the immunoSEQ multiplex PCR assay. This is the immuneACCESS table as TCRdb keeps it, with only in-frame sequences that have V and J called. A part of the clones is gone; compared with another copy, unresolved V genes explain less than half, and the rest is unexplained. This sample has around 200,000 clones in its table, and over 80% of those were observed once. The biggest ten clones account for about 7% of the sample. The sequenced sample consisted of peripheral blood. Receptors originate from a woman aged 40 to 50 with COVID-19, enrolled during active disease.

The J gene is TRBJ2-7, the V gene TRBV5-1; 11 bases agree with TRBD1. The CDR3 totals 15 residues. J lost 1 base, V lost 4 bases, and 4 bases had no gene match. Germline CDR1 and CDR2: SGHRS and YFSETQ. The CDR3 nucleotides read TGCGCCAGCAGCAATGGACAGGGGGCTTCCTACGAGCAGTACTTC. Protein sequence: CASSNGQGASYEQYF.

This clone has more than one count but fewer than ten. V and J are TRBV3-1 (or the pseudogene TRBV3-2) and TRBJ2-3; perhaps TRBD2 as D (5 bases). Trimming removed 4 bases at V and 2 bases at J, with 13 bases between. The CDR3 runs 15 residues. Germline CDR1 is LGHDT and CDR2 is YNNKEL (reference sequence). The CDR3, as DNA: TGTGCCAGCAGCCGCCAGGTGCGGGTCACAGATACGCAGTATTTT. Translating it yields CASSRQVRVTDTQYF.

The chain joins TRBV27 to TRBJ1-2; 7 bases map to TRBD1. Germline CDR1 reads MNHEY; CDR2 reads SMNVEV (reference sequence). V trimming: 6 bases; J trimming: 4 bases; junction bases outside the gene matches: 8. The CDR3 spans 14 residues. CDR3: CASSNQGGTYGYTF. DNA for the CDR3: TGTGCCAGCAGCAACCAAGGGGGCACCTATGGCTACACCTTC.

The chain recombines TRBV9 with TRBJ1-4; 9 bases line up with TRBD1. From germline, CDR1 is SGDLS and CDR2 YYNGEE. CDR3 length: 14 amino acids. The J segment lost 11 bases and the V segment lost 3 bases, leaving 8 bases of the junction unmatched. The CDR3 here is CASSADRGQGKLFF. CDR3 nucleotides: TGTGCCAGCAGCGCGGACAGGGGACAAGGGAAACTGTTTTTT.

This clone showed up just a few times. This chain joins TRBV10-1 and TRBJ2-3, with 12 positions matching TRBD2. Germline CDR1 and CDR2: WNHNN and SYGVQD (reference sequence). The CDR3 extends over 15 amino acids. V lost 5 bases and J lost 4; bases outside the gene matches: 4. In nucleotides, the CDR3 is TGCGCCAGCAGTTCTGGACTAGCGGGGTCAGATACGCAGTATTTT. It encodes CASSSGLAGSDTQYF.

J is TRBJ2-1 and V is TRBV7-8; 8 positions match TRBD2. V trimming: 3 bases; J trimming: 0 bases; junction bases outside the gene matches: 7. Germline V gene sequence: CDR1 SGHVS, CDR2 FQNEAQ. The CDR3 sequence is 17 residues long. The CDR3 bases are TGTGCCAGCAGCTTGACTCGGACTAGCTCCTCCTACAATGAGCAGTTCTTC. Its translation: CASSLTRTSSSYNEQFF. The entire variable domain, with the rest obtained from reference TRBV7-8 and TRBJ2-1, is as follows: GAGVSQSPRYKVAKRGQDVALRCDPISGHVSLFWYQQALGQGPEFLTYFQNEAQLDKSGLPSDRFFAERPEGSVSTLKIQRTQQEDSAVYLCASSLTRTSSSYNEQFFGPGTRLTVL.

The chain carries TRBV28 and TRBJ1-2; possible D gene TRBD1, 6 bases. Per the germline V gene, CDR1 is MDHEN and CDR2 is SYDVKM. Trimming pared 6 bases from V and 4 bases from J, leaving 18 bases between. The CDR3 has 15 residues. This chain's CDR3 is CASSLPRGRGYGYTF. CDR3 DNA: TGTGCCAGCAGCTTGCCCCGCGGCAGGGGCTATGGCTACACCTTC.

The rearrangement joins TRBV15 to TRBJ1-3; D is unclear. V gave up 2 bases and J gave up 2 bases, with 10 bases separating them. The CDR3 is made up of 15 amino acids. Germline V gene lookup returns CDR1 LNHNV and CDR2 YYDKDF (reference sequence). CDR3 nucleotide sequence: TGTGCCACCAGCAGATTACAGTCCCCTGGAAACACCATATATTTT. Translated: CATSRLQSPGNTIYF.

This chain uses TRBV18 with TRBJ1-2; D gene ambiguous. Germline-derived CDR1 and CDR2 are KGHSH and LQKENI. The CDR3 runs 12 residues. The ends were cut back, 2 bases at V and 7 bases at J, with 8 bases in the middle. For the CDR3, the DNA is TGTGCCAGCTCACCAACGGGTTTTGGCTACACCTTC. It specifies CASSPTGFGYTF. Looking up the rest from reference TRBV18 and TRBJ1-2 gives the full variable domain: NAGVMQNPRHLVRRRGQEARLRCSPMKGHSHVYWYRQLPEEGLKFMVYLQKENIIDESGMPKERFSAEFPKEGPSILRIQQVVRGDSAAYFCASSPTGFGYTFGSGTRLTVV.

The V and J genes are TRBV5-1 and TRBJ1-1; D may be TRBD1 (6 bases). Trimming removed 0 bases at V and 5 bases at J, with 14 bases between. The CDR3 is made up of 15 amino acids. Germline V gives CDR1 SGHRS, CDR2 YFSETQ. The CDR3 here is CASSLGWTVGTEAFF. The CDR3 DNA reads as TGCGCCAGCAGCTTGGGTTGGACAGTGGGAACTGAAGCTTTCTTT.

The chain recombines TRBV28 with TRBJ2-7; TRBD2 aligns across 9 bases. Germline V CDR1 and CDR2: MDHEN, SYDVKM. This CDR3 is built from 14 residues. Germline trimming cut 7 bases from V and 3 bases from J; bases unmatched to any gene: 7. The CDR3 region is CASIGTSRGYEQYF. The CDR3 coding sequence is TGTGCCAGCATTGGGACTAGCAGGGGCTACGAGCAGTACTTC.